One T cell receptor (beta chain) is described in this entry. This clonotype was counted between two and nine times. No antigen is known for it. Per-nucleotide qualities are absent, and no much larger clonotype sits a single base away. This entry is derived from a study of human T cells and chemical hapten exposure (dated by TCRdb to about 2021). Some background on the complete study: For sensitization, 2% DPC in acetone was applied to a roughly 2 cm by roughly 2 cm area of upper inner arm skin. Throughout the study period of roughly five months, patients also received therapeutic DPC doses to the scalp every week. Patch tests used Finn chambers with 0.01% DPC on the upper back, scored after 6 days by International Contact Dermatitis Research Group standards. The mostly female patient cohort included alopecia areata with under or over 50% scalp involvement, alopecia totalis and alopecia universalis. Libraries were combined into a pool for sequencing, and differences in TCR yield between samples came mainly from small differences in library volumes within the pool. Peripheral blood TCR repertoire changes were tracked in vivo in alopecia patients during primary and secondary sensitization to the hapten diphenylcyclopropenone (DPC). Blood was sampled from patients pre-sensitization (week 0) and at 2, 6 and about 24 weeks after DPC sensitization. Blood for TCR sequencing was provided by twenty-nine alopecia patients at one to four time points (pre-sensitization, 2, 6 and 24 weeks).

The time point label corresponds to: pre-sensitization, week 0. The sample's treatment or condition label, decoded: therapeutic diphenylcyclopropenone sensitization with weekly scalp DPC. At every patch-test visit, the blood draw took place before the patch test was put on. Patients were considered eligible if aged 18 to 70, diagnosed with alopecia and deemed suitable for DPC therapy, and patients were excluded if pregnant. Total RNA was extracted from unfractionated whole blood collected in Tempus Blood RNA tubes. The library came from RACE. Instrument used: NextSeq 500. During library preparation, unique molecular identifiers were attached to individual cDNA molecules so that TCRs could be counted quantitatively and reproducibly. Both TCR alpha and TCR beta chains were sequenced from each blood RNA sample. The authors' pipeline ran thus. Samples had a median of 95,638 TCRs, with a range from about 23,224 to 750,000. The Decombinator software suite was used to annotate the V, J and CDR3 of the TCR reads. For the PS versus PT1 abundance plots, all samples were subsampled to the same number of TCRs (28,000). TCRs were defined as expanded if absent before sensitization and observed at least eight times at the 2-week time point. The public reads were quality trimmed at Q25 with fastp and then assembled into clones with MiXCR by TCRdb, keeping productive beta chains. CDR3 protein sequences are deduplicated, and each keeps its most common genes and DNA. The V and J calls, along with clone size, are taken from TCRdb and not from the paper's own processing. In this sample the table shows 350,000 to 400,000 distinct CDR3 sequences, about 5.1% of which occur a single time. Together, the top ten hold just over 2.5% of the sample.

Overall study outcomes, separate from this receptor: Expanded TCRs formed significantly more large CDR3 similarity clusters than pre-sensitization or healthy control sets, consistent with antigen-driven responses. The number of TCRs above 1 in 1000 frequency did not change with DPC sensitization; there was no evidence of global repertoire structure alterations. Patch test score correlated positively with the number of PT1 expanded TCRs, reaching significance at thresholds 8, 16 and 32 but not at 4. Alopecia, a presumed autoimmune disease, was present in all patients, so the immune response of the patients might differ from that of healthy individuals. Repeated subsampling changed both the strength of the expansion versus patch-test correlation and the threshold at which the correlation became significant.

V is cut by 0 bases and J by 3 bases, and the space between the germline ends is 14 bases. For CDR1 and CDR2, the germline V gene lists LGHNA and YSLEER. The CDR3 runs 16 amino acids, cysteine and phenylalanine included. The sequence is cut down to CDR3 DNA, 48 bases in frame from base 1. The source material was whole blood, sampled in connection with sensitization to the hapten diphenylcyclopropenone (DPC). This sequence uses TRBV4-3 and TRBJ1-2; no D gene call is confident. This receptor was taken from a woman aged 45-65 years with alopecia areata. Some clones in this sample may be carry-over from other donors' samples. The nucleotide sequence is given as TGCGCCAGCAGCCAAGATTTGGGAAACCCAGACTATGGCTACACCTTC. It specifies CASSQDLGNPDYGYTF.